The subject of this entry is one T cell receptor beta chain. The data stem from a study of blood T cell repertoires in COVID-19. Study at large: Sample material is recorded as cDNA or gDNA derived from T cells, B-cell-depleted T cells, or PBMCs.

The repertoire was sequenced with immunoSEQ multiplex PCR; TCRdb's copy has only in-frame clones and lacks some. Seen here are 150,000 or so clones, 75% to 90% observed once, and the top ten hold approximately 5.3%. This clonotype was obtained from a man in his 70s who had been exposed to COVID-19. Specimen: PBMCs or T cells enriched from blood (not recorded which).

CDR3 residues: CASIPNRGKNTEAFF. The CDR3 DNA reads as TGTGCCAGCATCCCTAACAGGGGGAAGAACACTGAAGCTTTCTTT. The chain uses TRBV7-6 and TRBJ1-1; 8 bases line up with TRBD1. Germline loops: CDR1 SGHVS, CDR2 FNYEAQ. With 7 bases clipped from V and 1 base from J, the junction kept 8 bases outside the gene matches. The CDR3 is 15 residues long.